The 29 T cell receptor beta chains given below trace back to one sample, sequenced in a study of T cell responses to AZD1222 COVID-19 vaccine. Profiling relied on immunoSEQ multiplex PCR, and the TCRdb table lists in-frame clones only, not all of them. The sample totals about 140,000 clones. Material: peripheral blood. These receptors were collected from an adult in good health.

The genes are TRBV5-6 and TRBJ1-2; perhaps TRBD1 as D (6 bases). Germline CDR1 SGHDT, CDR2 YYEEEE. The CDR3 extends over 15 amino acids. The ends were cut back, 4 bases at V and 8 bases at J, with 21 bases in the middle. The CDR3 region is CASSRVPGGAIGYTF. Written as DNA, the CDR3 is TGTGCCAGCAGCCGCGTTCCCGGGGGCGCGATCGGCTACACCTTC.

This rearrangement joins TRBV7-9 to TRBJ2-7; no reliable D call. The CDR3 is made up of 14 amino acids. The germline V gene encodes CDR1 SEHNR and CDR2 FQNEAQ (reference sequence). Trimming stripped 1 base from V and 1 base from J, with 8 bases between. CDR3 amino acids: CASSLDTASYEQYF. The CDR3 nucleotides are TGTGCCAGCAGCTTAGATACAGCTTCCTACGAGCAGTACTTC.

The CDR3 protein is CASSQGKSSSYNSPLHF. The CDR3 DNA sequence: TGTGCCAGCAGCCAAGGCAAGTCGAGCTCCTATAATTCACCCCTCCACTTT. The chain carries TRBV4-2 and TRBJ1-6; D gene ambiguous. CDR1 LGHNA and CDR2 YNFKEQ come from the germline V gene. V gave up 1 base and J gave up 0 bases, with 10 bases separating them. The CDR3 covers 17 residues.

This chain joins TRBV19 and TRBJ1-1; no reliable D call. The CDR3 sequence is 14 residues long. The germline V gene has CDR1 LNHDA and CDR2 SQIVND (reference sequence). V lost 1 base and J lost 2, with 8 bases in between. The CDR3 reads CASSIGNSNTEAFF. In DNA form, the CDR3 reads TGTGCCAGTAGTATAGGGAACAGTAACACTGAAGCTTTCTTT.

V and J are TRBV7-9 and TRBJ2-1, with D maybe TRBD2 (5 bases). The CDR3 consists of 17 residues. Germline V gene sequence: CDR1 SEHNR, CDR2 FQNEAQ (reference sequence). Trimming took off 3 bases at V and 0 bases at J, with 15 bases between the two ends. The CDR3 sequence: CASSFRAGVSSYNEQFF. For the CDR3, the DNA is TGTGCCAGCAGCTTTCGGGCCGGGGTGAGCTCCTACAATGAGCAGTTCTTC.

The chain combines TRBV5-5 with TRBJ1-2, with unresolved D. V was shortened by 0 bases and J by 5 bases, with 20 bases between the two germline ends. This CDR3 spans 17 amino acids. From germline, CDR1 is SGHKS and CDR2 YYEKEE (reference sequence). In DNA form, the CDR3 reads TGTGCCAGCAGCTTGGAGGGATCGGGCTTAGATCCGTATGGCTACACCTTC. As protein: CASSLEGSGLDPYGYTF.

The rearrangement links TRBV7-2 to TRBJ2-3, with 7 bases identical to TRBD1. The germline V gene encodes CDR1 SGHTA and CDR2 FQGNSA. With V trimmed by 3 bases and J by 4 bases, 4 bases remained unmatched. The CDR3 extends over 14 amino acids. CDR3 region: CASSFDRVPDTQYF. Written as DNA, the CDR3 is TGTGCCAGCAGCTTCGACAGGGTTCCAGATACGCAGTATTTT.

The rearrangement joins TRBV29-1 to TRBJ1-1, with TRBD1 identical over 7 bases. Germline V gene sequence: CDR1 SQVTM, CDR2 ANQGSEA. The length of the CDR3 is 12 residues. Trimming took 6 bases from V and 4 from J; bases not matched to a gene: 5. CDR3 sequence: CSVQGVATEAFF. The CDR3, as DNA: TGCAGCGTGCAGGGGGTGGCCACTGAAGCTTTCTTT.

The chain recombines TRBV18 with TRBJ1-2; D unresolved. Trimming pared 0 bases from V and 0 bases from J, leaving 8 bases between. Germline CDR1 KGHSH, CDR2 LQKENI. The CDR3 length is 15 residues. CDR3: CASSPPSGPNYGYTF. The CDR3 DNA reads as TGTGCCAGCTCACCACCTTCCGGGCCTAACTATGGCTACACCTTC.

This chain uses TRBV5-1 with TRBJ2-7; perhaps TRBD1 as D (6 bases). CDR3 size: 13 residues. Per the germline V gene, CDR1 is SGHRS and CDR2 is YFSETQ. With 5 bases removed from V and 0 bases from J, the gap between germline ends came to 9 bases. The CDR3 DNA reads TGCGCCAGCAGACAGGGATCCTCCTACGAGCAGTACTTC. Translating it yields CASRQGSSYEQYF.

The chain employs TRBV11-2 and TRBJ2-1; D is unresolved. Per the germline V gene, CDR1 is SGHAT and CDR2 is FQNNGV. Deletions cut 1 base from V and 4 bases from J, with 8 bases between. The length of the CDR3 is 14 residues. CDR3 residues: CASSLASGYNEQFF. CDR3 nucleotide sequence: TGTGCCAGCAGCTTAGCGTCGGGTTACAATGAGCAGTTCTTC.

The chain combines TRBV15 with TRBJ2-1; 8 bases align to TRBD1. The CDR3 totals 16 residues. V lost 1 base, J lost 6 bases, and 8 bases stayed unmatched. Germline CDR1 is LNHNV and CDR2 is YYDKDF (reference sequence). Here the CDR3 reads CATSRARDRLRNEQFF. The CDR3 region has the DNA TGTGCCACCAGCAGAGCTAGGGACAGGCTCCGCAATGAGCAGTTCTTC. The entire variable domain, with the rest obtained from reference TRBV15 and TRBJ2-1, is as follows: DAMVIQNPRYQVTQFGKPVTLSCSQTLNHNVMYWYQQKSSQAPKLLFHYYDKDFNNEADTPDNFQSRRPNTSFCFLDIRSPGLGDTAMYLCATSRARDRLRNEQFFGPGTRLTVL.

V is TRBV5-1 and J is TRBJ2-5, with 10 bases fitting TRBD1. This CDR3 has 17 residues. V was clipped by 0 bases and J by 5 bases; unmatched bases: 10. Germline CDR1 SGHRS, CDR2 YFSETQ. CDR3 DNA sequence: TGCGCCAGCAGCTTGGGAGTGGGGGACAGGGGCACTGAGACCCAGTACTTC. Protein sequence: CASSLGVGDRGTETQYF.

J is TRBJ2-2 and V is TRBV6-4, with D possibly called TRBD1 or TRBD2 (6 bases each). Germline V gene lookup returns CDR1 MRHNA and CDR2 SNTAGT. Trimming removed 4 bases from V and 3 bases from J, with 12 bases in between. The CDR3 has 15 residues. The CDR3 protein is CASSAGAGDTGELFF. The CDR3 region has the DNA TGTGCCAGCAGTGCGGGGGCCGGTGACACCGGGGAGCTGTTTTTT.

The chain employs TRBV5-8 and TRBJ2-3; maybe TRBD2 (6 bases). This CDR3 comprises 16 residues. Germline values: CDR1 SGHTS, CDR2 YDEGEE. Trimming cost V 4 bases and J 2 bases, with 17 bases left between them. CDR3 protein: CASSPGPGEATDTQYF. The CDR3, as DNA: TGTGCCAGCAGCCCGGGGCCGGGGGAGGCCACAGATACGCAGTATTTT.

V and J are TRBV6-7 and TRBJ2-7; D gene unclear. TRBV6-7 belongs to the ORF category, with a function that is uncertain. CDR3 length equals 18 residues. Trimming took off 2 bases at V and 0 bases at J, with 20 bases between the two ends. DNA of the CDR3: TGTGCCAGCAGTTACCCATTAGAACCCAGACACCTCTCCTACGAGCAGTACTTC. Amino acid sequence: CASSYPLEPRHLSYEQYF.

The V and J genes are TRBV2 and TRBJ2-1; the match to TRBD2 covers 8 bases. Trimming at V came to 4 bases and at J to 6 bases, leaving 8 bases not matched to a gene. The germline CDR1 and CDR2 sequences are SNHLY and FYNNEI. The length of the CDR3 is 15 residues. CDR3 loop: CASSGRRGGLNEQFF. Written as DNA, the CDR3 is TGTGCCAGCAGTGGACGACGGGGGGGTCTCAATGAGCAGTTCTTC.

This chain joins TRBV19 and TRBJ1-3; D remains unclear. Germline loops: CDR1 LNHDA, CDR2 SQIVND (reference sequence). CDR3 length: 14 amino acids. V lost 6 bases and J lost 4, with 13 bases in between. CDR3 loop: CASRSRPAGNTIYF. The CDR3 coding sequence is TGTGCCAGTAGGTCGCGTCCCGCGGGAAACACCATATATTTT.

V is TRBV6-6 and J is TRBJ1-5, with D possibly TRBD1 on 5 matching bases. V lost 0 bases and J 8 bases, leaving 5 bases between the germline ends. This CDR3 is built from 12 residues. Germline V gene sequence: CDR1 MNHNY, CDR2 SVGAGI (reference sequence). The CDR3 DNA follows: TGTGCCAGCAGTTACTCGGGGGAGCCCCAGCATTTT. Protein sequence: CASSYSGEPQHF.

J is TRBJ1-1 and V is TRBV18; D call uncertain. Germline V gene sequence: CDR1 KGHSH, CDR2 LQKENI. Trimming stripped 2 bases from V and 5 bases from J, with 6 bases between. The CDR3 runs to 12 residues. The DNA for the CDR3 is TGTGCCAGCTCACCAGGGAGGACTGAAGCTTTCTTT. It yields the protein CASSPGRTEAFF.

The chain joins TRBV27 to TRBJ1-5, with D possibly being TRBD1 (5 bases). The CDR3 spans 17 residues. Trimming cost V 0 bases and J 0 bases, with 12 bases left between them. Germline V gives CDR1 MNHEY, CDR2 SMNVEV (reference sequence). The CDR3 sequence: CASSLSRGADSNQPQHF. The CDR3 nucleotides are TGTGCCAGCAGTTTATCGAGGGGAGCCGATAGCAATCAGCCCCAGCATTTT.

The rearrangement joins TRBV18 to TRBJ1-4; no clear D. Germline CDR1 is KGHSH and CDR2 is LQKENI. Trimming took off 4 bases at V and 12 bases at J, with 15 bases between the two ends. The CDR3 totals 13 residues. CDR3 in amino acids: CASSQSREIELFF. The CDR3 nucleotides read TGTGCCAGCTCACAGAGCCGGGAAATTGAACTGTTTTTT.

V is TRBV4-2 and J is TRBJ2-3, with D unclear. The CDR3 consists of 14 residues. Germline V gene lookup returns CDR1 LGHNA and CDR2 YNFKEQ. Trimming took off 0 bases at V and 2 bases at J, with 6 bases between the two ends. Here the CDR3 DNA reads TGTGCCAGCAGCCAAGAGCCCAACACAGATACGCAGTATTTT. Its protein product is CASSQEPNTDTQYF.

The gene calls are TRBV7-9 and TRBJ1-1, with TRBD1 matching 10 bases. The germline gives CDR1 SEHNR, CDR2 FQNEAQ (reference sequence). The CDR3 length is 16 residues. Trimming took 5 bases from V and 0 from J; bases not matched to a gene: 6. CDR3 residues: CASSPWDRGMNTEAFF. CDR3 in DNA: TGTGCCAGCAGCCCCTGGGACAGGGGAATGAACACTGAAGCTTTCTTT.

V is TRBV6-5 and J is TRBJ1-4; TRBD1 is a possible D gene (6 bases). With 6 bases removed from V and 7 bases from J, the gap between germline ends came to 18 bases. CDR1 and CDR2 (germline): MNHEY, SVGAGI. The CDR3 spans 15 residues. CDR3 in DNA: TGTGCCAGCAGCGCCCAGGGGCAAATCGGTGAAAAACTGTTTTTT. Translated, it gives CASSAQGQIGEKLFF.

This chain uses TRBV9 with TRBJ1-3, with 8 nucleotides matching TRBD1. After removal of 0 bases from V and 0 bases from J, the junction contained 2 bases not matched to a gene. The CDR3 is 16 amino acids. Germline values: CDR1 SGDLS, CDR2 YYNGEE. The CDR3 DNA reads TGTGCCAGCAGCGTAGTAGGACAGGGCTCTGGAAACACCATATATTTT. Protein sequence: CASSVVGQGSGNTIYF.

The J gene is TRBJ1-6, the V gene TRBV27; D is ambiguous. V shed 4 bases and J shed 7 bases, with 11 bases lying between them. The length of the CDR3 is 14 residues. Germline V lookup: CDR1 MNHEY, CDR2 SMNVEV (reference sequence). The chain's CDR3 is CASSSSPQNSPLHF. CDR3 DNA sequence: TGTGCCAGCAGTTCCAGTCCCCAAAATTCACCCCTCCACTTT.

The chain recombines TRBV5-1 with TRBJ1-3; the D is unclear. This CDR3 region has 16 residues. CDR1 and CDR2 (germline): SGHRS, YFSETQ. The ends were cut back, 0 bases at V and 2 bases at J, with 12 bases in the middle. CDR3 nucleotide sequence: TGCGCCAGCAGCTTGGATATGGTTAACGCTGGAAACACCATATATTTT. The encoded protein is CASSLDMVNAGNTIYF.

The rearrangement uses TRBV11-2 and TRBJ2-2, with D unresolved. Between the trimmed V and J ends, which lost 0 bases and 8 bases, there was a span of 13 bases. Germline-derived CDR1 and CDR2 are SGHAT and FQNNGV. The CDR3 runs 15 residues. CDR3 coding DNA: TGTGCCAGCAGCTTAGATCTGTCGTATCGAGGGGAGCTGTTTTTT. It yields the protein CASSLDLSYRGELFF.